This T cell receptor (beta chain) was identified in a study of T cell responses to AZD1222 COVID-19 vaccine. A word on this clone: The antigen is not known.

Study-wide findings and caveats: Reports say nearly half of spike-specific TCRs go after unmutated variant regions.

This CDR3 comprises 13 residues. With 8 bases clipped from V and 7 bases from J, the junction kept 10 bases outside the gene matches. CDR1 and CDR2 (germline): SGHTA, FQGTGA. Produced via immunoSEQ multiplex PCR; TCRdb's table is partial and in-frame only. The sample holds around 140,000 clones, 93% seen once. The V and J genes are TRBV7-3 and TRBJ2-5; 7 nucleotides match TRBD2. The material was peripheral blood, obtained on day 0 of AZD1222 vaccination. The source is an adult in good health. CDR3 sequence reads: CASRRLASATQYF. In DNA form, the CDR3 reads TGTGCCAGCCGGAGACTAGCTTCGGCGACCCAGTACTTC.